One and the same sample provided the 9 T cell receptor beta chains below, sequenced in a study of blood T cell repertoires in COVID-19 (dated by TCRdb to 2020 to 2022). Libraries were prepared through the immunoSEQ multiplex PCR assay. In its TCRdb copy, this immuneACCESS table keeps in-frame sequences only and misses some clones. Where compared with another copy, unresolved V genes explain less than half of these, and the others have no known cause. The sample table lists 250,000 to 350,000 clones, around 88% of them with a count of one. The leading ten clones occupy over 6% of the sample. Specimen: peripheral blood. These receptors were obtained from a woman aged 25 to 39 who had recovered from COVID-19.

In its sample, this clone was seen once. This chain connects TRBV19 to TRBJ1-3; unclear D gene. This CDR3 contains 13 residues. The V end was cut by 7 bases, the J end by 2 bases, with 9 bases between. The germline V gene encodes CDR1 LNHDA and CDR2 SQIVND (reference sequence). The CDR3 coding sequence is TGTGCCAGTAACGGGGTCGCTGGAAACACCATATATTTT. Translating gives CASNGVAGNTIYF. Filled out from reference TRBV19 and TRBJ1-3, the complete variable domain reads DGGITQSPKYLFRKEGQNVTLSCEQNLNHDAMYWYRQDPGQGLRLIYYSQIVNDFQKGDIAEGYSVSREKKESFPLTVTSAQKNPTAFYLCASNGVAGNTIYFGEGSWLTVV.

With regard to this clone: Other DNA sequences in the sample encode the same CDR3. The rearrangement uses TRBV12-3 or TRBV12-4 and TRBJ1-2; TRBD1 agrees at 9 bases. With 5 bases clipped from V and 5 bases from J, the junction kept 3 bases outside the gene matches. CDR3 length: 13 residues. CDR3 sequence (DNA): TGTGCCAGCAGTCCCGGACAGGGGTATGGCTACACCTTC. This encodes CASSPGQGYGYTF.

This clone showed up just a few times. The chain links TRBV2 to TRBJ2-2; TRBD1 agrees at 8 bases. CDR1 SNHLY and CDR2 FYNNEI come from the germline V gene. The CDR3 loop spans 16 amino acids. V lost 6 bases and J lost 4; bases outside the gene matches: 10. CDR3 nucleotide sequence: TGTGCCAGCAGCCAACGCCAGGGGGCGAGCACCGGGGAGCTGTTTTTT. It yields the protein CASSQRQGASTGELFF.

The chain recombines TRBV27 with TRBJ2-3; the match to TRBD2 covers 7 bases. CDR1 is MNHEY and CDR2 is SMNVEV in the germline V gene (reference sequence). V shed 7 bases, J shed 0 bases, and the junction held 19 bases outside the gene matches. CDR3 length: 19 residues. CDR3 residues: CASTPGGGLAEISTDTQYF. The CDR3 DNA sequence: TGTGCCAGCACTCCTGGTGGTGGGCTAGCGGAGATCAGCACAGATACGCAGTATTTT.

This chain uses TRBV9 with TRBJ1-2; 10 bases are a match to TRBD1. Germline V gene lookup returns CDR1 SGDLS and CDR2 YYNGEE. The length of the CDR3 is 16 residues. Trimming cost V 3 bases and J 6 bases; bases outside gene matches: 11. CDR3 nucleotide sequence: TGTGCCAGCAGCGGAATAGGACAGGGGGTTCCGGATGGCTACACCTTC. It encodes CASSGIGQGVPDGYTF.

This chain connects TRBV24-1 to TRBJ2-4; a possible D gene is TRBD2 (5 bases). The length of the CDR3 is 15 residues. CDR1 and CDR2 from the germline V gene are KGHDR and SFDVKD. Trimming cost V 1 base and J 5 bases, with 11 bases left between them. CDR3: CATSDLRGYENIQYF. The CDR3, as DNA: TGTGCCACCAGTGATTTACGAGGGTATGAAAACATTCAGTACTTC.

The CDR3 DNA sequence: TGTGCCAGCCGAAAGGACAGCTCCGACGAGACCCAGTACTTC. Translation gives CASRKDSSDETQYF. The rearrangement joins TRBV6-5 to TRBJ2-5; the D gene is possibly TRBD1 (6 bases). Trimming removed 8 bases at V and 5 bases at J, with 18 bases between. This CDR3 is 14 amino acids long. Germline-derived CDR1 and CDR2 are MNHEY and SVGAGI.

The CDR3 nucleotides read TGTGCCAGCAGTTCTCAGGGTTGGCACACTGAAGCTTTCTTT. This codes for CASSSQGWHTEAFF. V usage is TRBV28 and J usage is TRBJ1-1; possibly TRBD1 for D (5 bases). The CDR3 consists of 14 residues. V lost 4 bases to trimming and J lost 3 bases, with 12 bases between them. CDR1 and CDR2 (germline): MDHEN, SYDVKM.

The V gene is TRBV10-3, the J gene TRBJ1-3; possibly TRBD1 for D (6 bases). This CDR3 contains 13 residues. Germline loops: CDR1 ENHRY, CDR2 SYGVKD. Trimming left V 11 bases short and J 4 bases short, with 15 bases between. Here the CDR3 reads CASSRQEGNTIYF. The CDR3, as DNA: TGTGCCTCCTCCCGACAGGAGGGAAACACCATATATTTT.